This T cell receptor beta chain came from a study of blood T cell repertoires in COVID-19. The repertoire was sequenced with immunoSEQ multiplex PCR; TCRdb's copy has only in-frame clones and lacks some. The data show about 130,000 clones, over 75% seen once. The CDR3 covers 18 residues. The V and J ends lost 4 bases and 0 bases respectively, with 20 bases between them. In germline, CDR1 is SGHNT, CDR2 YYREEE (reference sequence). The specimen sequenced was peripheral blood. The receptor was isolated from a woman aged 80 or over with acute or convalescent COVID-19. The rearrangement uses TRBV5-4 and TRBJ1-3; perhaps TRBD1 as D (5 bases). The CDR3 is CASSPSPGTSFSGNTIYF. The CDR3 DNA is TGTGCCAGCAGCCCTAGCCCAGGGACTAGTTTCTCTGGAAACACCATATATTTT.